This T cell receptor (beta chain) was observed in a study of blood T cell repertoires in COVID-19. Study at large: Whether acute or convalescent, the COVID-19 samples came from the United States, Italy and Spain. The analysed material was cDNA or gDNA that came from T cells, B-cell-depleted T cells, or PBMCs.

CDR3 length: 13 amino acids. The germline gives CDR1 MNHEY, CDR2 SMNVEV (reference sequence). V dropped 5 bases and J dropped 4; count of bases not matched to a gene: 4. In the authors' methods: Amplifying reference gene primers gave estimates of nucleated cell counts. Repertoires were generated with immunoSEQ multiplex PCR, while TCRdb's copy carries only in-frame clones and drops some. The DNA was the basis for D and trimming; V, J and clone size are from that table. Of about 260,000 clones in the sample, 84% were seen once. This sequence originates from a human donor in a cohort sampled during active COVID-19. Sequencing used peripheral blood. The V gene is TRBV27, the J gene TRBJ1-2, with 7 bases aligning to TRBD1. The CDR3 reads CASSLQGFYGYTF. The CDR3 nucleotides read TGTGCCAGCAGTCTACAGGGGTTCTATGGCTACACCTTC.